This entry lists 17 T cell receptor beta chains sequenced from one sample in a study of T cells in localized non-small cell lung cancer. Clones were sequenced by immunoSEQ multiplex PCR, and TCRdb holds only the in-frame ones, with some missing. This table has tens of thousands of clones, around 81% appearing once. The sample consisted of peripheral blood mononuclear cells, taken before any cancer treatment. These receptors all come from a male donor aged 60 or over with stage II lung adenocarcinoma.

The chain employs TRBV4-3 and TRBJ2-3, with TRBD2 identical over 7 bases. The CDR3 covers 16 residues. The trim removed 1 base at V and 1 base at J, leaving 5 bases unmatched. The germline V gene encodes CDR1 LGHNA and CDR2 YSLEER. The CDR3 DNA sequence: TGCGCCAGCAGCCAAGTGTATCTAGCGGGCACAGATACGCAGTATTTT. Translation: CASSQVYLAGTDTQYF.

The DNA of the CDR3 is TGTGCCAGCAGTGAAGAAGAGGGAGGGCCTAGGGCCTACAATGAGCAGTTCTTC. Protein product: CASSEEEGGPRAYNEQFF. This chain uses TRBV6-1 with TRBJ2-1, with TRBD2 identical over 7 bases. CDR1 is MNHNS and CDR2 is SASEGT in the germline V gene. The CDR3 runs to 18 residues. Unmatched junction bases numbered 11, after V lost 1 base and J lost 2 bases.

The chain has TRBV5-6 and TRBJ1-5, with 7 bases lining up with TRBD1. This CDR3 is built from 15 residues. Germline-derived CDR1 and CDR2 are SGHDT and YYEEEE. V dropped 3 bases and J dropped 4; count of bases not matched to a gene: 7. In DNA form, the CDR3 reads TGTGCCAGCAGCTCGCAGGACAGGTGGAATCAGCCCCAGCATTTT. Translation gives CASSSQDRWNQPQHF.

The V call is TRBV11-2, the J call TRBJ1-1, with 12 nucleotides matching TRBD1. Trimming cost V 5 bases and J 3 bases; bases outside gene matches: 4. The CDR3 sequence is 15 residues long. Germline V gene data show CDR1 as SGHAT and CDR2 as FQNNGV. This CDR3 reads CASSPGTGGDTEAFF. In DNA form, the CDR3 reads TGTGCCAGCAGCCCGGGGACAGGGGGCGACACTGAAGCTTTCTTT.

The V and J genes are TRBV7-3 and TRBJ2-3; a possible D gene is TRBD2 (6 bases). This CDR3 spans 14 amino acids. V gave up 5 bases and J gave up 4 bases, with 13 bases separating them. Germline V gives CDR1 SGHTA, CDR2 FQGTGA. The CDR3 coding sequence is TGTGCCAGCAGCCTCAGACAGCGGGCAGATACGCAGTATTTT. This encodes CASSLRQRADTQYF.

In its sample, this clone was seen once. The rearrangement links TRBV29-1 to TRBJ1-1, with D hard to call. The CDR3 is made up of 13 amino acids. The germline V gene has CDR1 SQVTM and CDR2 ANQGSEA. The V and J ends lost 7 bases and 3 bases respectively, with 15 bases between them. CDR3 in amino acids: CSAKSGPYTEAFF. The CDR3 bases are TGCAGCGCCAAGAGTGGACCTTACACTGAAGCTTTCTTT. Filled out from reference TRBV29-1 and TRBJ1-1, the complete variable domain reads SAVISQKPSRDICQRGTSLTIQCQVDSQVTMMFWYRQQPGQSLTLIATANQGSEATYESGFVIDKFPISRPNLTFSTLTVSNMSPEDSSIYLCSAKSGPYTEAFFGQGTRLTVV.

This chain links TRBV19 with TRBJ2-5; D could derive from TRBD1 or TRBD2 (5 bases each). V lost 3 bases and J 4 bases, leaving 9 bases between the germline ends. Germline V gene sequence: CDR1 LNHDA, CDR2 SQIVND (reference sequence). The CDR3 totals 13 residues. CDR3 residues: CASSILRGETQYF. CDR3 coding DNA: TGTGCCAGTAGTATCTTGAGGGGAGAGACCCAGTACTTC.

V is TRBV27 and J is TRBJ2-7; D is uncertain. Trimming took 8 bases from V and 4 from J, leaving 12 bases between them. The length of the CDR3 is 12 residues. The V gene's germline CDR1 is MNHEY and CDR2 SMNVEV (reference sequence). Written as DNA, the CDR3 is TGTGCCAGCGGCATTCACGGTTACGAGCAGTACTTC. This encodes CASGIHGYEQYF.

This sequence joins TRBV9 and TRBJ2-1; D possibly corresponds to TRBD2 (5 bases). The V end lost 3 bases, the J end lost 7 bases, and 14 bases lay between the germline ends. CDR1 SGDLS and CDR2 YYNGEE come from the germline V gene. This CDR3 spans 14 amino acids. The CDR3: CASSESLAKNEQFF. The DNA of the CDR3 is TGTGCCAGCAGCGAGTCGTTAGCGAAAAATGAGCAGTTCTTC.

The chain employs TRBV6-1 and TRBJ2-1; D is unclear. The CDR3 has 11 amino acids. Trimming stripped 6 bases from V and 7 bases from J, with 7 bases between. Germline lookup yields CDR1 MNHNS and CDR2 SASEGT. In nucleotides, the CDR3 is TGTGCCAGCAGCCTACGGAATGAGCAGTTCTTC. As protein: CASSLRNEQFF.

The chain is built from TRBV30 and TRBJ1-6; a possible D gene is TRBD1 (5 bases). CDR1 is GTSNPN and CDR2 is SVGIG in the germline V gene (reference sequence). V lost 2 bases to trimming and J lost 8 bases, with 16 bases between them. The CDR3 sequence is 15 residues long. The CDR3 DNA reads as TGTGCCTGGAGTCTCTACCGAGGAGGGGATTCACCCCTCCACTTT. It is translated as CAWSLYRGGDSPLHF.

The chain is built from TRBV7-9 and TRBJ2-1; 7 positions agree with TRBD1. In germline, CDR1 is SEHNR, CDR2 FQNEAQ (reference sequence). This CDR3 is 15 amino acids long. V gave up 4 bases and J gave up 6 bases; unmatched junction bases: 9. CDR3 amino acids: CASSSWTGLRNEQFF. CDR3 coding DNA: TGTGCCAGCAGCTCGTGGACAGGTTTACGCAATGAGCAGTTCTTC.

The V and J genes are TRBV19 and TRBJ2-5; possibly TRBD2 for D (5 bases). Trimming removed 11 bases at V and 2 bases at J, with 18 bases between. This CDR3 region has 14 residues. Germline V gene sequence: CDR1 LNHDA, CDR2 SQIVND (reference sequence). In nucleotides, the CDR3 is TGTGCCGCCTCCCGGGGAGACAAACAAGAGACCCAGTACTTC. This encodes CAASRGDKQETQYF.

This sequence joins TRBV7-9 and TRBJ2-3, with 8 bases that match TRBD1. There are 16 residues in the CDR3. The V and J ends lost 8 bases and 0 bases, in that order; junction bases with no gene match: 10. Germline assignment: CDR1 SEHNR and CDR2 FQNEAQ (reference sequence). The CDR3 region is CASGALWTGSTDTQYF. The CDR3 DNA reads TGTGCCAGCGGGGCCTTATGGACAGGGAGCACAGATACGCAGTATTTT.

This clone was counted once. The chain combines TRBV6-5 with TRBJ2-3; 9 bases are a match to TRBD2. The germline V gene has CDR1 MNHEY and CDR2 SVGAGI. CDR3 length equals 15 residues. V was clipped by 6 bases and J by 5 bases; unmatched bases: 9. This CDR3 reads CASSRIAGAEDTQYF. The CDR3 nucleotides read TGTGCCAGCAGCCGGATAGCGGGAGCGGAAGATACGCAGTATTTT.

This clone was found once. The genes are TRBV10-3 and TRBJ2-7, with no clear D. Looked up from germline, CDR1 is ENHRY and CDR2 is SYGVKD. The length of the CDR3 is 11 residues. Trimming took 4 bases from V and 6 from J, leaving 7 bases between them. This CDR3 is CAISGSGEQYF. DNA of the CDR3: TGTGCCATCAGTGGTTCTGGCGAGCAGTACTTC.

The rearrangement links TRBV30 to TRBJ2-7; 11 nucleotides line up with TRBD1. V lost 7 bases to trimming and J lost 13 bases; unmatched junction nucleotides: 12. This CDR3 is 12 amino acids long. Germline V lookup: CDR1 GTSNPN, CDR2 SVGIG (reference sequence). CDR3 sequence (DNA): TGTGCCTCAGCTCCGGGACAGGGGGTGTTTTACTTC. It specifies CASAPGQGVFYF.